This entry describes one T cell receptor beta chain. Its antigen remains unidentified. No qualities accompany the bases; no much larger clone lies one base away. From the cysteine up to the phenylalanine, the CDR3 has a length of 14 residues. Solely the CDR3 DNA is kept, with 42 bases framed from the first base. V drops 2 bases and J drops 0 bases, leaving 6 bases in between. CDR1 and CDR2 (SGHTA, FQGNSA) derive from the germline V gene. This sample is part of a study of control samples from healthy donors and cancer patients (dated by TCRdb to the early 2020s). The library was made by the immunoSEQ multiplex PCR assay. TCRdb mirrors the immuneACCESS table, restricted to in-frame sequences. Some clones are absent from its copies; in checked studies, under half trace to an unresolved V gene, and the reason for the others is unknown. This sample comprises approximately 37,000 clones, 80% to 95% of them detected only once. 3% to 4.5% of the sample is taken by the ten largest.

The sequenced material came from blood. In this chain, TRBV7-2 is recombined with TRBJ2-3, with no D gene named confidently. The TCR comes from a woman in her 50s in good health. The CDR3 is CASSLLGSTDTQYF. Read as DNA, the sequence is TGTGCCAGCAGCTTATTGGGGAGCACAGATACGCAGTATTTT.